This record covers a single T cell receptor beta chain. Generated by immunoSEQ multiplex PCR, the TCRdb table keeps only in-frame clones and is missing some. The sample holds about 380,000 clones, roughly 94% seen once. This entry is derived from a study of shared T cell receptors in the human thymus. Sequenced sample: thymocytes. This TCR was sampled from a human donor.

The chain's CDR3 is CAISDLAGGLVVSTDTQYF. CDR3 in DNA: TGTGCCATCAGTGACCTAGCGGGAGGCCTCGTGGTGAGCACAGATACGCAGTATTTT. J is TRBJ2-3 and V is TRBV10-3; 11 bases match TRBD2. With 3 bases clipped from V and 0 bases from J, the junction kept 11 bases outside the gene matches. Germline assignment: CDR1 ENHRY and CDR2 SYGVKD. CDR3 size: 19 residues.